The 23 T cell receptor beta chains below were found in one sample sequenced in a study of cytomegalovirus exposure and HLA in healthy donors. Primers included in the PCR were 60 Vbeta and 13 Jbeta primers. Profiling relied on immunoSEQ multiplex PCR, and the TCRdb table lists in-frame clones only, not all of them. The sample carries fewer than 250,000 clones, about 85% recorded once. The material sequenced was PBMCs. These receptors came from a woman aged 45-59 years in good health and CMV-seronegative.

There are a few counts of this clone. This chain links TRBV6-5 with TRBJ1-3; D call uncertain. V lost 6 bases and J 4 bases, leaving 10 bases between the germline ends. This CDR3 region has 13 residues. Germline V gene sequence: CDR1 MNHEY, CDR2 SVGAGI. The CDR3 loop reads CASRDYWGNTIYF. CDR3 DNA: TGTGCCAGCAGGGACTACTGGGGAAACACCATATATTTT.

The CDR3 reads CASSPDRGNNYGYTF. The CDR3 DNA sequence: TGTGCCAGCTCACCGGACAGGGGAAACAACTATGGCTACACCTTC. The chain is built from TRBV18 and TRBJ1-2, with 9 bases aligning to TRBD1. This CDR3 spans 15 amino acids. CDR1 is KGHSH and CDR2 is LQKENI in the germline V gene. The J segment lost 2 bases and the V segment lost 3 bases, leaving 4 bases of the junction unmatched.

The CDR3 region is CASSLGGASGTGELFF. In nucleotides, the CDR3 is TGTGCCAGCAGCTTGGGTGGGGCTAGCGGGACCGGGGAGCTGTTTTTT. The V call is TRBV5-4, the J call TRBJ2-2; 8 nucleotides match TRBD2. The CDR3 loop spans 16 amino acids. V dropped 0 bases and J dropped 5; count of bases not matched to a gene: 6. CDR1 and CDR2 (germline): SGHNT, YYREEE (reference sequence).

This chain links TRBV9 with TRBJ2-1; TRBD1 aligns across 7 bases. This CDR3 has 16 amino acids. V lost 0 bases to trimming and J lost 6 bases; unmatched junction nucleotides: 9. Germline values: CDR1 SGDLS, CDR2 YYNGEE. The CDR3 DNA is TGTGCCAGCAGCGTAGGTGGGACAGCGTACGGCAATGAGCAGTTCTTC. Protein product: CASSVGGTAYGNEQFF.

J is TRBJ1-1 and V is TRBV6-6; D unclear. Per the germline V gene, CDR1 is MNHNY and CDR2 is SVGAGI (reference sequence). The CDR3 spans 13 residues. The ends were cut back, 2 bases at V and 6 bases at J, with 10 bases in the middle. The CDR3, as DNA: TGTGCCAGCAGTTACGTTAGGAGAGCTGAAGCTTTCTTT. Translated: CASSYVRRAEAFF.

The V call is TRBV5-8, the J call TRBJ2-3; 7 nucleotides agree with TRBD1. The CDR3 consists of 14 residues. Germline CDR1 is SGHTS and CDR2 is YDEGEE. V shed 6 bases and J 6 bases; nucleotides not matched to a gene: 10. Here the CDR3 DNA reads TGTGCCAGCAACAGGGGCCAAACGGGGGATACGCAGTATTTT. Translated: CASNRGQTGDTQYF.

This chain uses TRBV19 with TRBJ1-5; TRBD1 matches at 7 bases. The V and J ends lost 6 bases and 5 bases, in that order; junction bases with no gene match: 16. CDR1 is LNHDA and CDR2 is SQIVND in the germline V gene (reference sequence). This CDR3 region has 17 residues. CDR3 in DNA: TGTGCCAGTAGAGTGGGACAGCAGAGGCGGGGGGATCAGCCCCAGCATTTT. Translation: CASRVGQQRRGDQPQHF.

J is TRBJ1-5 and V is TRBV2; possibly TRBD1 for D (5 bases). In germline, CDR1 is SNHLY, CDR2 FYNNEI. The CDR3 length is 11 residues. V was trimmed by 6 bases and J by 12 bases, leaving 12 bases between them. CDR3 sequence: CASRYQGHQHF. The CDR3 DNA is TGTGCCAGCAGGTACCAGGGTCACCAGCATTTT.

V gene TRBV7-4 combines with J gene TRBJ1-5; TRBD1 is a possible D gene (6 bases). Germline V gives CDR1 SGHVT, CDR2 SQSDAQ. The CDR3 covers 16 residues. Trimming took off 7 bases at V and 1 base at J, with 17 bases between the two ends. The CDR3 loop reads CASTTRGEGSNQPQHF. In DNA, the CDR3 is TGTGCCAGCACCACTAGGGGGGAGGGAAGCAATCAGCCCCAGCATTTT.

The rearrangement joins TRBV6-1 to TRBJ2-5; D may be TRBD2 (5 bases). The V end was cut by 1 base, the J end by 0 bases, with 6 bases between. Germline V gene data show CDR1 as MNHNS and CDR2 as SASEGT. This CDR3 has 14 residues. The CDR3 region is CASSEGRYQETQYF. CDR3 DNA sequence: TGTGCCAGCAGTGAAGGGAGGTACCAAGAGACCCAGTACTTC.

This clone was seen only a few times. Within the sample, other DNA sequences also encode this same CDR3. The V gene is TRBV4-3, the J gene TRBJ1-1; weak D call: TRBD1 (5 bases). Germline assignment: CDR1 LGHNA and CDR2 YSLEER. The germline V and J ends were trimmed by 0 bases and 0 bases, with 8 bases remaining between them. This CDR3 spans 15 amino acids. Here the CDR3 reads CASSQDRGMNTEAFF. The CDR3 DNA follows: TGCGCCAGCAGCCAAGATCGGGGGATGAACACTGAAGCTTTCTTT.

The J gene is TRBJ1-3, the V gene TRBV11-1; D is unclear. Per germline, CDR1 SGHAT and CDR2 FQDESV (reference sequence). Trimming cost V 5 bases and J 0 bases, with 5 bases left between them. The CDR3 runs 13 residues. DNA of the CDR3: TGTGCCAGCAGCATTAACTCTGGAAACACCATATATTTT. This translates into CASSINSGNTIYF.

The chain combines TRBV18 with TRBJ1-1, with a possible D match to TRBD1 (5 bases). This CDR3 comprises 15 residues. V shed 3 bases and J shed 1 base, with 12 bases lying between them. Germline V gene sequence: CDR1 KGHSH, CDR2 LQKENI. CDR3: CASSPPGLTNTEAFF. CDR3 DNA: TGTGCCAGCTCACCCCCGGGACTTACGAACACTGAAGCTTTCTTT.

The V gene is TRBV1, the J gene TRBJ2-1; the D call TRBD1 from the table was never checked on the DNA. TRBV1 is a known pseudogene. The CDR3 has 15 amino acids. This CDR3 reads CTSSRGQVSYNEQFF. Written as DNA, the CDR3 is TGCACCAGCAGCCGAGGACAGGTCTCCTACAATGAGCAGTTCTTC.

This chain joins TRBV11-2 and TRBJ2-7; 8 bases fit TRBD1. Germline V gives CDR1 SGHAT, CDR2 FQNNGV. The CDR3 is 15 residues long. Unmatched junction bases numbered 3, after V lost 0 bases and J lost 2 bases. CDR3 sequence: CASSLDQGAAYEQYF. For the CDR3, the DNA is TGTGCCAGCAGCTTAGATCAGGGGGCGGCCTACGAGCAGTACTTC.

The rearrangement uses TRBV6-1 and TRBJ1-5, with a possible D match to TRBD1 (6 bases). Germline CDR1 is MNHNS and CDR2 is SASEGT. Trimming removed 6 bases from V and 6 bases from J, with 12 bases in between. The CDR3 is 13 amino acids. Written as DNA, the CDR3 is TGTGCCAGCAGGATGGAAGGGGGTCAGCCCCAGCATTTT. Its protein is CASRMEGGQPQHF.

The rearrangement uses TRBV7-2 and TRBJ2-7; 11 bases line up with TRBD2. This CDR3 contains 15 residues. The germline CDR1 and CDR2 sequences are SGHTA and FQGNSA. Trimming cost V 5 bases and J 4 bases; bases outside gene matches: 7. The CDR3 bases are TGTGCCAGCAGCACTTCCGCTAGCGGGAGGTACGAGCAGTACTTC. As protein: CASSTSASGRYEQYF.

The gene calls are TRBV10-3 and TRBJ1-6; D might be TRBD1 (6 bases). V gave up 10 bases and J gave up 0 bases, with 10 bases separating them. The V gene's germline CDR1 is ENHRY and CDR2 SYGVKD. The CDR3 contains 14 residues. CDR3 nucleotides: TGTGCCAGTCAACAGGGCTCCTATAATTCACCCCTCCACTTT. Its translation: CASQQGSYNSPLHF.

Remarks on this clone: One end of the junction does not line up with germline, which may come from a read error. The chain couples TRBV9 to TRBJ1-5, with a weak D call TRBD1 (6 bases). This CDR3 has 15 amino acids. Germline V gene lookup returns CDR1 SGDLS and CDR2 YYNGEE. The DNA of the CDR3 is TGTGCCAGCAGCTCTGCGGGGGCTGGTAATCAGCCCCGGCATTTT. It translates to CASSSAGAGNQPRHF.

As DNA, the CDR3 is TGTGCCAGCAGTGAAGCAGGGGGCTTCGATGGCTACACCTTC. Residues: CASSEAGGFDGYTF. The J gene is TRBJ1-2, the V gene TRBV6-1, with 7 bases that match TRBD1. V gave up 0 bases and J gave up 6 bases; unmatched junction bases: 4. Germline-derived CDR1 and CDR2 are MNHNS and SASEGT. This CDR3 comprises 14 residues.

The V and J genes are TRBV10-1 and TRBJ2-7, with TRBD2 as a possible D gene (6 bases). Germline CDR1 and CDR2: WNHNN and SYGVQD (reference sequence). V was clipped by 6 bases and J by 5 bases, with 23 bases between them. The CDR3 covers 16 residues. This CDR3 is CASRMEGRTPQDEQYF. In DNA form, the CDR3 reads TGCGCCAGCAGGATGGAGGGAAGGACCCCCCAAGACGAGCAGTACTTC.

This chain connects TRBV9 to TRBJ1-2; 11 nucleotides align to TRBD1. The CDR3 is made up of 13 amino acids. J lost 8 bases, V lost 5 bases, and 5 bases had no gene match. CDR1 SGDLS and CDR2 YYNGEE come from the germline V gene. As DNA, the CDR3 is TGTGCCAGCAGAGGACAGGGGGCGCAGGGCTACACCTTC. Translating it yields CASRGQGAQGYTF.

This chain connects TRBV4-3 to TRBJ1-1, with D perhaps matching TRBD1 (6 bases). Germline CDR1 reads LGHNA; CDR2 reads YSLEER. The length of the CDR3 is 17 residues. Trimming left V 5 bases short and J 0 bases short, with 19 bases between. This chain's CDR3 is CASSRTATLPMNTEAFF. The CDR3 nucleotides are TGCGCCAGCAGCAGGACAGCTACTCTGCCCATGAACACTGAAGCTTTCTTT.